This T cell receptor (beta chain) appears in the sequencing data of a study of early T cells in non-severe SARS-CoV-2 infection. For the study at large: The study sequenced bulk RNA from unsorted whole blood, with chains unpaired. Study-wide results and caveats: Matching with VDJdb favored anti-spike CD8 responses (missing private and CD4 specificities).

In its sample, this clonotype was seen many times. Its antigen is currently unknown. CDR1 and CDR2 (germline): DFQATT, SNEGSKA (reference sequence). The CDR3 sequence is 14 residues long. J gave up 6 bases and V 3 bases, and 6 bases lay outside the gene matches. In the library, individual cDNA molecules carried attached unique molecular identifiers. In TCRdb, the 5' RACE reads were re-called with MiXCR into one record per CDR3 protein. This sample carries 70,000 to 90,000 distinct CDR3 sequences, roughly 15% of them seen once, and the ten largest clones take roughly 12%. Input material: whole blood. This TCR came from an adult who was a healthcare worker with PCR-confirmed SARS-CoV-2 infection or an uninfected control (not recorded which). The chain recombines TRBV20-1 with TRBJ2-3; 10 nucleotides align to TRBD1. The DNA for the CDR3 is TGCAGTGCTAGCTGGGGACAGGGGTTGGATACGCAGTATTTT. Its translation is CSASWGQGLDTQYF.